This T cell receptor (beta chain) stems from a study of PD-L1 blockade in urothelial cancer. The ends were cut back, 2 bases at V and 3 bases at J, with 15 bases in the middle. Germline V gives CDR1 SEHNR, CDR2 FQNEAQ (reference sequence). CDR3 length: 16 residues. Time point here: pretreatment peripheral blood. Libraries were prepared by immunoSEQ multiplex PCR; TCRdb keeps only in-frame clonotypes and omits some of them. This table has 60,000 to 75,000 clones, about 90% appearing once. Sequenced here: PBMCs, sampled around atezolizumab (anti-PD-L1) treatment. This clonotype was sampled from a man aged 55 to 69 with urothelial cancer. V gene TRBV7-9 combines with J gene TRBJ2-3; the D gene is possibly TRBD2 (6 bases). CDR3 nucleotides: TGTGCCAGCAGCTTAATGGACCGACTAGTTACAGATACGCAGTATTTT. Encoded protein: CASSLMDRLVTDTQYF. The whole variable domain, filled in from reference TRBV7-9 and TRBJ2-3, reads DTGVSQNPRHKITKRGQNVTFRCDPISEHNRLYWYRQTLGQGPEFLTYFQNEAQLEKSRLLSDRFSAERPKGSFSTLEIQRTEQGDSAMYLCASSLMDRLVTDTQYFGPGTRLTVL.